This T cell receptor (beta chain) was identified in a study of T-cell reconstitution after alpha-beta-depleted transplantation in children. During its preparation, the TCRbeta library received unique molecular identifiers. TCRdb reanalysed the PCR reads using MiXCR and keeps one entry per CDR3 protein. The table records 28,000 or so distinct CDR3 sequences, 15% to 20% of them present only once. This receptor was obtained from a male patient under 10 years old who had a stem cell transplant for acute lymphoblastic leukemia, so the T cells may come from the graft donor. Source: PBMCs, mostly from graft donor cells, taken 60 days after TCRalphabeta/CD19-depleted stem cell transplant.

The CDR3 spells CASSIPLETQYF. CDR3 nucleotide sequence: TGTGCCAGCAGCATCCCCTTGGAGACCCAGTACTTC. This rearrangement joins TRBV7-2 to TRBJ2-5; D is unresolved. CDR1 and CDR2 (germline): SGHTA, FQGNSA. CDR3 length: 12 amino acids. Trimming pared 5 bases from V and 5 bases from J, leaving 9 bases between.